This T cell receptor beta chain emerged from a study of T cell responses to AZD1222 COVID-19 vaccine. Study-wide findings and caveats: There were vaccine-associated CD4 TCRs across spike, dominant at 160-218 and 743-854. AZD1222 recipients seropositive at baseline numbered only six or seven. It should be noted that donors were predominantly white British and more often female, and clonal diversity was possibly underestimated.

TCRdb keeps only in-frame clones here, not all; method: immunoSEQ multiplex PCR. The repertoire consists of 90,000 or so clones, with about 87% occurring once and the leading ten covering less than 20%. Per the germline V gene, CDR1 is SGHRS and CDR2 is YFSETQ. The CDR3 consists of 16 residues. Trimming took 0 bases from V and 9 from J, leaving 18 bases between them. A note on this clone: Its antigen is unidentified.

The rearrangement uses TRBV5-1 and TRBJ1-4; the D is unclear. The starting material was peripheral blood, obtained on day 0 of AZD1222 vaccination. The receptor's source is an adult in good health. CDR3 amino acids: CASSLVRVPVIKKLFF. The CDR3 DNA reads TGCGCCAGCAGCTTGGTTAGGGTTCCTGTGATTAAAAAACTGTTTTTT.